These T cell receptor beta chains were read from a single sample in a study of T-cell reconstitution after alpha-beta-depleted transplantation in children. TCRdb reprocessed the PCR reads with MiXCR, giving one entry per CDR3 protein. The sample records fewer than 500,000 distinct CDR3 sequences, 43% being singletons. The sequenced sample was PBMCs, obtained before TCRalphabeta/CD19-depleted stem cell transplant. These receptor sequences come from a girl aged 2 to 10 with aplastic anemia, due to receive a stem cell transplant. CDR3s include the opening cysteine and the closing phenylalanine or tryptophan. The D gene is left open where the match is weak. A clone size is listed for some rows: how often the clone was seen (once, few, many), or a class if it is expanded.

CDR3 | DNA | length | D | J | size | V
CASSQDGSDYNEQFF | TGTGCCAGCAGCCAAGACGGGAGCGACTACAATGAGCAGTTCTTC | 15 | NA | TRBJ2-1 | few | TRBV3-1
CAISAQGQNTEAFF | TGTGCCATCAGTGCGCAGGGGCAGAACACTGAAGCTTTCTTT | 14 | NA | TRBJ1-1 | NA | TRBV10-3
CASSKQGNEQFF | TGTGCCAGCAGTAAACAGGGCAATGAGCAGTTCTTC | 12 | NA | TRBJ2-1 | NA | TRBV25-1
CASVVTGTYNEQFF | TGTGCCAGCGTAGTCACGGGCACCTACAATGAGCAGTTCTTC | 14 | NA | TRBJ2-1 | NA | TRBV7-2
CASRGPLRRGPSARNQPQHF | TGTGCCAGCAGGGGGCCGCTTAGGAGGGGGCCCTCGGCGCGCAATCAGCCCCAGCATTTT | 20 | TRBD1 | TRBJ1-5 | NA | TRBV7-6
CSAFYDLNTEAFF | TGCAGTGCTTTCTACGACCTGAACACTGAAGCTTTCTTT | 13 | NA | TRBJ1-1 | NA | TRBV20-1
CSARWGYNEQFF | TGCAGTGCTAGGTGGGGCTACAATGAGCAGTTCTTC | 12 | NA | TRBJ2-1 | many | TRBV20-1
CASSRTGGTYEQYF | TGTGCCAGCAGCCGGACAGGGGGCACCTACGAGCAGTACTTC | 14 | TRBD1 | TRBJ2-7 | few | TRBV6-1
CASSPLRGAQPQHF | TGTGCCAGCAGCCCCCTTAGGGGCGCCCAGCCCCAGCATTTT | 14 | NA | TRBJ1-5 | NA | TRBV6-5
CASSPGWQTEKLFF | TGCGCCAGCAGCCCCGGGTGGCAGACAGAAAAACTGTTTTTT | 14 | NA | TRBJ1-4 | many | TRBV5-1
CASSLAVTSDIDLQFF | TGCGCCAGCAGCTTGGCCGTGACTAGCGATATAGATTTACAGTTCTTC | 16 | TRBD2 | TRBJ2-1 | many | TRBV5-1
CSVRDSRRAYEQYF | TGCAGCGTGCGGGACAGTCGACGGGCCTACGAGCAGTACTTC | 14 | NA | TRBJ2-7 | many | TRBV29-1